This section outlines one T cell receptor beta chain sequence together with its context. This CDR3 contains 14 residues. The germline V gene encodes CDR1 SQVTM and CDR2 ANQGSEA. The V and J ends lost 6 bases and 6 bases, in that order; junction bases with no gene match: 10. The time point is: persistent/refractory GD, antithyroid drugs over 5 years with positive TRAb. The TCR library was made from RNA that had been extracted from PBMCs in TRIzol. Construction of TCR beta libraries relied on iRepertoire HTBI primers and on Arm-PCR targeting CDR3 regions. In the original processing: Across the samples, identification revealed 50 to 80 TRBV and around 14 TRBJ segments. TCRdb redid the calling of the multiplex PCR reads with MiXCR, one entry per CDR3 protein. The authors' filters were not applied to this entry. The data contain roughly 700,000 distinct CDR3 sequences, 30% of them singletons. The sample belongs to a study of regulatory T cells in long-lasting Graves disease.

The TCR originated in a female donor with Graves disease. The starting material was peripheral blood mononuclear cells (PBMCs), obtained when the disease was refractory, from a patient treated with antithyroid drugs. The gene calls are TRBV29-1 and TRBJ1-1, with 10 bases fitting TRBD1. This CDR3 reads CSVRDGTGVAEAFF. The CDR3 coding sequence is TGCAGCGTGAGGGACGGGACAGGGGTAGCTGAAGCTTTCTTT.